This T cell receptor (beta chain) derives from a study of blood T cell repertoires in COVID-19. Study-level information: The origin of the acute and convalescent COVID-19 samples was the United States, Italy and Spain. The analysed material was cDNA or gDNA that came from T cells, B-cell-depleted T cells, or PBMCs.

Original data processing: Amplification from reference gene primers served as the basis for estimated nucleated cell counts. Generated by immunoSEQ multiplex PCR, the TCRdb table keeps only in-frame clones and is missing some. Clone size and V and J calls were adopted from that table, with D and trimming inferred from the DNA. This sample carries approximately 250,000 clones, roughly 89% of them seen once, and the ten largest clones take roughly 3.7%. Participants reported their clinical history, and cohort assignment relied on those reports. This clone was recorded a few times. The source of this sequence is a woman in her 30s who had recovered from COVID-19. The source material was PBMCs or T cells enriched from blood (not recorded which).

CDR3 sequence (DNA): TGCGCCAGCAGCTACGACCTTGGGAGACCGAACACCGGGGAGCTGTTTTTT. It yields the protein CASSYDLGRPNTGELFF. The chain links TRBV5-1 to TRBJ2-2; possible D gene TRBD2, 5 bases. Germline V CDR1 and CDR2: SGHRS, YFSETQ. This CDR3 region has 17 residues. V lost 3 bases and J 0 bases, leaving 15 bases between the germline ends.